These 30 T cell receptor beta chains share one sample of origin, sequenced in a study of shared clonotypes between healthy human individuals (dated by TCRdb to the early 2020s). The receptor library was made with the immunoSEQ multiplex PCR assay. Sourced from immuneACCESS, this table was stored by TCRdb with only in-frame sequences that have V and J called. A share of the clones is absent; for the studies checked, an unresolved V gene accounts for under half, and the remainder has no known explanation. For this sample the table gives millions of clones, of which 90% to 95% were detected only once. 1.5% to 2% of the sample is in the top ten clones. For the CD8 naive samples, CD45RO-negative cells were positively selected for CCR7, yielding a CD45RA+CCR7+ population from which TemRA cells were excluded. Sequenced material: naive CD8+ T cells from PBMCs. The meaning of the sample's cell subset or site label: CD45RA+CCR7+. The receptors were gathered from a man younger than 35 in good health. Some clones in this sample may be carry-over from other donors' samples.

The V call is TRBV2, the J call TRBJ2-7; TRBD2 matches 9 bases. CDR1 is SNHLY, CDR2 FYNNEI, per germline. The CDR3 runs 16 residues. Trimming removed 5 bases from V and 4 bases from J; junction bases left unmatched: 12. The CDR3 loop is CASSLDLAGVRYEQYF. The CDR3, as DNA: TGTGCCAGCAGTCTAGACTTAGCGGGAGTAAGGTACGAGCAGTACTTC.

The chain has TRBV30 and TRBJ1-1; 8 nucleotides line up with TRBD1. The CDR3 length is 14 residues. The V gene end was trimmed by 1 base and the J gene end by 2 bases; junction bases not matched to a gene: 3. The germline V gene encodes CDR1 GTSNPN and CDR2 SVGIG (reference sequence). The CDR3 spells CAWSDGTGNTEAFF. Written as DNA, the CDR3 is TGTGCCTGGAGTGATGGGACAGGCAACACTGAAGCTTTCTTT.

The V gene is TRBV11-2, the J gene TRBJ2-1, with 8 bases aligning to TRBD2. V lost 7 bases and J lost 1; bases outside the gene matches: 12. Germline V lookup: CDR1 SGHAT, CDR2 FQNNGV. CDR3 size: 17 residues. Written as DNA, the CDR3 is TGTGCCAGCATCCCGGGACTAGGACTGAGATCCTACAATGAGCAGTTCTTC. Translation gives CASIPGLGLRSYNEQFF.

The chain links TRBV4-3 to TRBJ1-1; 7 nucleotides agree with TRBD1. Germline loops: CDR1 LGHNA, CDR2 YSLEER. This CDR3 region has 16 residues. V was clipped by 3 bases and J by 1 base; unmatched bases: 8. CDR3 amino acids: CASSHEGTATNTEAFF. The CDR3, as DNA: TGCGCCAGCAGCCATGAAGGGACAGCGACGAACACTGAAGCTTTCTTT.

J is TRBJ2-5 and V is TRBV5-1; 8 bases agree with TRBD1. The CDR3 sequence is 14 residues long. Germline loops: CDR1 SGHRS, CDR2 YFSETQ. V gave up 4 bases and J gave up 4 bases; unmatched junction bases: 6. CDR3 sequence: CASSPDRVPETQYF. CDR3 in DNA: TGCGCCAGCAGCCCGGACAGGGTCCCAGAGACCCAGTACTTC.

CDR3 amino acids: CASSYASTQPQHF. DNA for the CDR3: TGTGCCAGCAGTTACGCCTCGACTCAGCCCCAGCATTTT. The rearrangement joins TRBV27 to TRBJ1-5; no reliable D call. CDR3 length equals 13 residues. Trimming cost V 4 bases and J 6 bases, with 10 bases left between them. Looked up from germline, CDR1 is MNHEY and CDR2 is SMNVEV (reference sequence).

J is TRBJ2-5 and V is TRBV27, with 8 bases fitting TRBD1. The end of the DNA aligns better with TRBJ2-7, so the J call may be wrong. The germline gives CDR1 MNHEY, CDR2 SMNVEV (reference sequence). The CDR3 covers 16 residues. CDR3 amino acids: CASSLSAGGYSYEQYF. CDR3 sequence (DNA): TGTGCCAGCAGTTTATCAGCAGGGGGCTACTCCTACGAGCAGTACTTC.

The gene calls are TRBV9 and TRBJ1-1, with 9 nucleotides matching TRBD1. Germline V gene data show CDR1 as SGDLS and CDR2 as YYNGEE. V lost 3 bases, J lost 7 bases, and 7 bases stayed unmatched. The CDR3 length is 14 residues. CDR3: CASSGARTGDEAFF. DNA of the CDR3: TGTGCCAGCAGCGGAGCCCGGACAGGGGATGAAGCTTTCTTT.

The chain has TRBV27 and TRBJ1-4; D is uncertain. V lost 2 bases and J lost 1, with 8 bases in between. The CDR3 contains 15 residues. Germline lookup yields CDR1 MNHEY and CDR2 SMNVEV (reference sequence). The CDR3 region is CASSLKMETNEKLFF. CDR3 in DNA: TGTGCCAGCAGTTTAAAGATGGAAACTAATGAAAAACTGTTTTTT. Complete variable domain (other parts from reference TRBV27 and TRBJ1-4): EAQVTQNPRYLITVTGKKLTVTCSQNMNHEYMSWYRQDPGLGLRQIYYSMNVEVTDKGDVPEGYKVSRKEKRNFPLILESPSPNQTSLYFCASSLKMETNEKLFFGSGTQLSVL.

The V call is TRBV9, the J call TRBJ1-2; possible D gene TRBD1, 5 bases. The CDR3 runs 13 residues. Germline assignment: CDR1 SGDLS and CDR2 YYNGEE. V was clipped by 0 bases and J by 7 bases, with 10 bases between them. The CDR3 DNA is TGTGCCAGCAGCGTAGGTGGGGGAGGTGGCTACACCTTC. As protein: CASSVGGGGGYTF.

CDR3 coding DNA: TGTGCCAGCAGTTATACCCCTCGGGAAACCTATGGCTACACCTTC. This encodes CASSYTPRETYGYTF. The chain combines TRBV6-5 with TRBJ1-2; D is uncertain. With 3 bases removed from V and 4 bases from J, the gap between germline ends came to 15 bases. The CDR3 is made up of 15 amino acids. Germline lookup yields CDR1 MNHEY and CDR2 SVGAGI.

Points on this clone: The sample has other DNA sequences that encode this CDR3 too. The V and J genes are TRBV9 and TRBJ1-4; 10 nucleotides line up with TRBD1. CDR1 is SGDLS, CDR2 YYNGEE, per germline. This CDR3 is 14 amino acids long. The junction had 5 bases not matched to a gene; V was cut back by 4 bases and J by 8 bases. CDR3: CASSPWTGGEKLFF. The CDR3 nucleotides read TGTGCCAGCAGCCCGTGGACAGGGGGGGAAAAACTGTTTTTT.

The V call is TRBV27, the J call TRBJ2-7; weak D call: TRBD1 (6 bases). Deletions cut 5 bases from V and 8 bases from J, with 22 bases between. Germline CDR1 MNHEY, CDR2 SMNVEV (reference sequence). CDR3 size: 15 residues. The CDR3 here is CASSLDRFPYSKQYF. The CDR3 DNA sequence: TGTGCCAGCAGTCTAGACAGGTTTCCTTACTCTAAGCAGTACTTC.

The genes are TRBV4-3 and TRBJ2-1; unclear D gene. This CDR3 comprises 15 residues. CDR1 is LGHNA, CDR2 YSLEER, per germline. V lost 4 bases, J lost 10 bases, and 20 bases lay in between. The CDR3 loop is CASSPGSGPLVEQFF. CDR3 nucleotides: TGCGCCAGCAGCCCGGGCAGTGGCCCACTGGTCGAGCAGTTCTTC.

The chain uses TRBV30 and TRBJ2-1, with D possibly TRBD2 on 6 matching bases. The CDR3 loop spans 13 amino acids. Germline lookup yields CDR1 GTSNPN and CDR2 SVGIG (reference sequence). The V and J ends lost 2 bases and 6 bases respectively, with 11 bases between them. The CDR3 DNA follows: TGTGCCTGGAGTAACGGGGGTACCAATGAGCAGTTCTTC. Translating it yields CAWSNGGTNEQFF. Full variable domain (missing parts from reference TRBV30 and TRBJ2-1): SQTIHQWPATLVQPVGSPLSLECTVEGTSNPNLYWYRQAAGRGLQLLFYSVGIGQISSEVPQNLSASRPQDRQFILSSKKLLLSDSGFYLCAWSNGGTNEQFFGPGTRLTVL.

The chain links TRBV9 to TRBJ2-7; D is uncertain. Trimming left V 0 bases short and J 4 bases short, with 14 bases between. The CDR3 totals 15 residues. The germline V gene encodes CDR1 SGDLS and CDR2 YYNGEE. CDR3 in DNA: TGTGCCAGCAGCGTAGTGGGTGACACGTTTTACGAGCAGTACTTC. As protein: CASSVVGDTFYEQYF.

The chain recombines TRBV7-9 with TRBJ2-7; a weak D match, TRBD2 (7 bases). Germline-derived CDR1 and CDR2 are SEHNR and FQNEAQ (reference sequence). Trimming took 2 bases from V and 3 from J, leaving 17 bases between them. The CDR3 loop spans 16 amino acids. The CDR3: CASSLNQGRVSYEQYF. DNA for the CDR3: TGTGCCAGCAGCTTAAACCAGGGGAGGGTAAGCTACGAGCAGTACTTC.

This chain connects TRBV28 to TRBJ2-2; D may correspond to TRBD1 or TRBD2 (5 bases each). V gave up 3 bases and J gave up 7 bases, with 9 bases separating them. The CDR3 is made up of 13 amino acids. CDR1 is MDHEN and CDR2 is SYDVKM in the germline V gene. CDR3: CASSLDGGGELFF. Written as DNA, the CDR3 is TGTGCCAGCAGTTTGGATGGGGGCGGGGAGCTGTTTTTT.

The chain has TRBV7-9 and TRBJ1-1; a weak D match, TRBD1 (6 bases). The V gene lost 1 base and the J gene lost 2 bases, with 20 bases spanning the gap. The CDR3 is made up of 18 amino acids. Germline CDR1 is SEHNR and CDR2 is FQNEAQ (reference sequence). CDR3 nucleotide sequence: TGTGCCAGCAGCTTAGTGGGGCAGGGGCCGAACAGAAACACTGAAGCTTTCTTT. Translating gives CASSLVGQGPNRNTEAFF.

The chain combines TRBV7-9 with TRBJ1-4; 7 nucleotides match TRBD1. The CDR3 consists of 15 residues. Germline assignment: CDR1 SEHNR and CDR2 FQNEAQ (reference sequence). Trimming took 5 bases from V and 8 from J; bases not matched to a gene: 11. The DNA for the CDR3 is TGTGCCAGCAGCGCTACACAGGGGATGGAAGAAAAACTGTTTTTT. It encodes CASSATQGMEEKLFF.

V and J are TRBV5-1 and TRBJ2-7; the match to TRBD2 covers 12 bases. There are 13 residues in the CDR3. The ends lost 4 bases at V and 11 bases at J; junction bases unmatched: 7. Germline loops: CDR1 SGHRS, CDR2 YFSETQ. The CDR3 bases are TGCGCCAGCAGCCCAGGACTAGCGGGACTTAAGTACTTC. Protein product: CASSPGLAGLKYF.

The CDR3 is CASSLMLTGELFF. Here the CDR3 DNA reads TGTGCCAGCAGCCTAATGCTCACCGGGGAGCTGTTTTTT. This chain joins TRBV7-9 and TRBJ2-2, with D hard to call. The CDR3 runs to 13 residues. Per the germline V gene, CDR1 is SEHNR and CDR2 is FQNEAQ (reference sequence). V dropped 5 bases and J dropped 4 bases, with 8 bases sitting between them.

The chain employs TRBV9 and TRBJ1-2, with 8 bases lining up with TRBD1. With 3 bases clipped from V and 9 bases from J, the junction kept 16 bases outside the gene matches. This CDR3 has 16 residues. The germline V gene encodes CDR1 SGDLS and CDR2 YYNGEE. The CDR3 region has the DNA TGTGCCAGCAGCGCCTCCGGGACAGGAGCCCCAATGAGCTACACCTTC. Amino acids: CASSASGTGAPMSYTF.

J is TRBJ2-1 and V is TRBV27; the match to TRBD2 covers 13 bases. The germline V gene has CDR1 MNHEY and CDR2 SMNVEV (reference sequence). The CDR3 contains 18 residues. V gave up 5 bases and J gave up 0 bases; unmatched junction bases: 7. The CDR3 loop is CASSPGLAGVHSYNEQFF. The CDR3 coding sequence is TGTGCCAGCAGTCCAGGACTAGCGGGAGTTCACTCCTACAATGAGCAGTTCTTC.

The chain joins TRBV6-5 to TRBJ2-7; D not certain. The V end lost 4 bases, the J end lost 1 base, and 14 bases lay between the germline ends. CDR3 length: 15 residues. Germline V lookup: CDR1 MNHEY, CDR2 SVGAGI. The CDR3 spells CASSSHAARSYEQYF. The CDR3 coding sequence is TGTGCCAGCAGTTCCCACGCGGCGCGGTCCTACGAGCAGTACTTC.

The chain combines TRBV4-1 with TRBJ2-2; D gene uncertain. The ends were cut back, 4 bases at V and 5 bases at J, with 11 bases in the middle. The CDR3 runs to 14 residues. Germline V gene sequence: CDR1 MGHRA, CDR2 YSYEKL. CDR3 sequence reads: CASSPGLITGELFF. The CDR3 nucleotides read TGCGCCAGCAGCCCAGGATTGATAACCGGGGAGCTGTTTTTT.

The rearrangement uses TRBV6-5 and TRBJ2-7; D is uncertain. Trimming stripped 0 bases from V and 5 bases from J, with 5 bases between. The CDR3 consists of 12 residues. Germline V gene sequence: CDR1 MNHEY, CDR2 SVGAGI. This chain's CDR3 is CASSYSNHEQYF. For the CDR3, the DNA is TGTGCCAGCAGTTACTCGAACCACGAGCAGTACTTC.

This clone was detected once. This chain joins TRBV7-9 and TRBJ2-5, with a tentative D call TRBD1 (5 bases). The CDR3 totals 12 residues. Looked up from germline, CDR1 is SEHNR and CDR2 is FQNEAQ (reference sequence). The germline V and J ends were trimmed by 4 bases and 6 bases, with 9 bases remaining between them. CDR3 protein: CASSSTEQTQYF. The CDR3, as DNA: TGTGCCAGCAGCTCGACAGAGCAGACCCAGTACTTC. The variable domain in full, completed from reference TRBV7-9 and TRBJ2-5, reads DTGVSQNPRHKITKRGQNVTFRCDPISEHNRLYWYRQTLGQGPEFLTYFQNEAQLEKSRLLSDRFSAERPKGSFSTLEIQRTEQGDSAMYLCASSSTEQTQYFGPGTRLLVL.

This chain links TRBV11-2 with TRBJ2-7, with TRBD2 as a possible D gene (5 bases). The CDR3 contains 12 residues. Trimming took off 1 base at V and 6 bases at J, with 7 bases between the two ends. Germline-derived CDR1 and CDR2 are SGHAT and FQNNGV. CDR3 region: CASSLGRGEQYF. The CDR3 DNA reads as TGTGCCAGCAGCTTAGGACGGGGCGAGCAGTACTTC.

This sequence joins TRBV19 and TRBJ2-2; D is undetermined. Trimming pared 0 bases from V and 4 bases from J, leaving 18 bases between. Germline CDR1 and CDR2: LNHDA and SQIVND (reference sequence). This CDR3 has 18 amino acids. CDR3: CASSIDTYPRQSTGELFF. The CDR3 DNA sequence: TGTGCCAGTAGTATAGATACATACCCACGCCAATCCACCGGGGAGCTGTTTTTT.